A selection of T cell receptor beta chains follows, all from one sample in a study of PD-L1 blockade in urothelial cancer. Profiling relied on immunoSEQ multiplex PCR, and the TCRdb table lists in-frame clones only, not all of them. The sample consists of 50,000 to 55,000 clones, around 77% of them appearing once. The sequences come from PBMCs, collected around atezolizumab (anti-PD-L1) treatment. The receptor source for this set is a man in his 70s with urothelial cancer. Each CDR3 is given without its conserved first and last residue. Fields, in order: CDR3 protein, V gene, J gene.

cdr3_aa: AWSKMEGQETQY
v_call: TRBV30
j_call: TRBJ2-5

cdr3_aa: ASSVGGLALQETQY
v_call: TRBV9
j_call: TRBJ2-5

cdr3_aa: ASSFGLAADTQY
v_call: TRBV7-2
j_call: TRBJ2-3

cdr3_aa: ASSTGLAGGAYEQY
v_call: TRBV7-6
j_call: TRBJ2-7

cdr3_aa: ASRRADRDYGYT
v_call: TRBV19
j_call: TRBJ1-2

cdr3_aa: SVGGTGTDYKETQY
v_call: TRBV29-1
j_call: TRBJ2-5

cdr3_aa: ASSLEHNTDTQY
v_call: TRBV5-1
j_call: TRBJ2-3

cdr3_aa: ATSRDTRTDTQY
v_call: TRBV15
j_call: TRBJ2-3

cdr3_aa: ASSSIPGTKNEKLF
v_call: TRBV28
j_call: TRBJ1-4

cdr3_aa: ASSLIAGRPDTQY
v_call: TRBV7-3
j_call: TRBJ2-3

cdr3_aa: ASSIRDTQETQY
v_call: TRBV5-4
j_call: TRBJ2-5

cdr3_aa: ASSFIRGPGTPFSEAF
v_call: TRBV28
j_call: TRBJ1-1

cdr3_aa: ASSATNYGYT
v_call: TRBV2
j_call: TRBJ1-2

cdr3_aa: ASSLQENTEAF
v_call: TRBV5-1
j_call: TRBJ1-1

cdr3_aa: ASRMTGWNSPLH
v_call: TRBV6-1
j_call: TRBJ1-6

cdr3_aa: ASSEGRTSGDYNEQF
v_call: TRBV6-1
j_call: TRBJ2-1

cdr3_aa: ASSVRGRAGDTQY
v_call: TRBV9
j_call: TRBJ2-3

cdr3_aa: ASSQDGGGIDNEQF
v_call: TRBV4-3
j_call: TRBJ2-1

cdr3_aa: ASSLLYEQY
v_call: TRBV7-2
j_call: TRBJ2-7

cdr3_aa: ASKWGLADTQY
v_call: TRBV6-6
j_call: TRBJ2-3

cdr3_aa: ASSIGPGGGEQY
v_call: TRBV19
j_call: TRBJ2-7

cdr3_aa: AISESVRGFRGANVLT
v_call: TRBV10-3
j_call: TRBJ2-6

cdr3_aa: ASRTGGANTEAF
v_call: TRBV5-4
j_call: TRBJ1-1

cdr3_aa: ASRSTGSPYEQY
v_call: TRBV6-5
j_call: TRBJ2-7

cdr3_aa: AWSGGNTEAF
v_call: TRBV30
j_call: TRBJ1-1

cdr3_aa: ASSPTPPTSGSGYNEQF
v_call: TRBV5-1
j_call: TRBJ2-1

cdr3_aa: ASSLGGGTGRNTEAF
v_call: TRBV11-3
j_call: TRBJ1-1

cdr3_aa: ASGKPRTGPTGLAGTDTQY
v_call: TRBV12-5
j_call: TRBJ2-3

cdr3_aa: ASSYSWGRDTEAF
v_call: TRBV6-5
j_call: TRBJ1-1

cdr3_aa: ASRGLISSYNEQF
v_call: TRBV19
j_call: TRBJ2-1

cdr3_aa: SGGDSYGYT
v_call: TRBV29-1
j_call: TRBJ1-2

cdr3_aa: ASSQETSSNIQY
v_call: TRBV4-2
j_call: TRBJ2-4

cdr3_aa: ASSYLGGLTYEQY
v_call: TRBV6-5
j_call: TRBJ2-7

cdr3_aa: ASRGGRGKGDTQY
v_call: TRBV6-1
j_call: TRBJ2-3

cdr3_aa: ASSPYSNSNQPQH
v_call: TRBV27
j_call: TRBJ1-5

cdr3_aa: AISEGSRGGETQY
v_call: TRBV10-3
j_call: TRBJ2-5

cdr3_aa: ASSPPGQTNYNEQF
v_call: TRBV7-2
j_call: TRBJ2-1

cdr3_aa: ASSVTPPQGSVASTDTQY
v_call: TRBV9
j_call: TRBJ2-3

cdr3_aa: ASSLTSGSARYETQY
v_call: TRBV7-9
j_call: TRBJ2-5

cdr3_aa: AISSTGGISNQPQH
v_call: TRBV10-3
j_call: TRBJ1-5